This record looks at one T cell receptor (beta chain) sequence and its context. The data derive from a study of CD8 T cells in Susac syndrome. This CDR3 has 11 amino acids. Germline V gives CDR1 LGHDT, CDR2 YNNKEL (reference sequence). V lost 5 bases and J lost 8, with 6 bases in between. With random hexamers, roughly 0.45 to 1 ug RNA was reverse transcribed. TCRdb called the immunoSEQ multiplex PCR reads again in MiXCR, with one record for every CDR3 protein. Here the sample spans 150,000 to 200,000 distinct CDR3 sequences, under 95% being singletons. The J gene is TRBJ2-2, the V gene TRBV3-1; no clear D gene. This TCR derives from a human donor in good health. Sequencing input: CD4+ T cells from PBMCs. For the CDR3, the DNA is TGTGCCAGCAGCTCCAGGGGGGAGCTGTTTTTT. Translating it yields CASSSRGELFF.